Sequencing of this T cell receptor (beta chain) was carried out in a study of blood T cell repertoires in COVID-19. Across the whole study: T cells, B-cell-depleted T cells, or PBMCs supplied cDNA or gDNA.

As originally analysed: Reference gene primer amplification yielded estimated nucleated cell counts. Clones were read by immunoSEQ multiplex PCR, and TCRdb kept only the in-frame ones, dropping some. The D gene and trimming were derived from the DNA, and the V and J assignments and clone size from that table. Among some 350,000 clones, about 93% were seen once, and the ten largest hold around 3.3%. This clone was seen only once. Trimming took off 6 bases at V and 5 bases at J, with 22 bases between the two ends. The CDR3 totals 16 residues. The germline gives CDR1 SEHNR, CDR2 FQNEAQ (reference sequence).

Sequencing used peripheral blood. This clonotype originated in a woman between 18 and 29 years old who had recovered from COVID-19. This chain links TRBV7-9 with TRBJ2-5, with D possibly matching TRBD1 (6 bases). The CDR3 region is CASRGAGVQLGETQYF. The DNA for the CDR3 is TGTGCCAGCAGGGGGGCTGGTGTACAGCTTGGGGAGACCCAGTACTTC. The variable domain in full, with the rest retrieved from reference TRBV7-9 and TRBJ2-5, is DTGVSQNPRHKITKRGQNVTFRCDPISEHNRLYWYRQTLGQGPEFLTYFQNEAQLEKSRLLSDRFSAERPKGSFSTLEIQRTEQGDSAMYLCASRGAGVQLGETQYFGPGTRLLVL.